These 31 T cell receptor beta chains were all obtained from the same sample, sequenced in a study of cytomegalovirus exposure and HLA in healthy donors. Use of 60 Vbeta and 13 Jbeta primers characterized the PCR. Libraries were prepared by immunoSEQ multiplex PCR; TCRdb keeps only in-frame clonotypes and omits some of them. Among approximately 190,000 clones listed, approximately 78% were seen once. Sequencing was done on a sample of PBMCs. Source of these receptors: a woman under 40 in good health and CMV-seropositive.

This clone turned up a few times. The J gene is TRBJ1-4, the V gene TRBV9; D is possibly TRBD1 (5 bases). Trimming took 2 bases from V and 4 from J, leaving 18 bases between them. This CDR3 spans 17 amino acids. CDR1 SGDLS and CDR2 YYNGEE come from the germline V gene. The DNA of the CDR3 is TGTGCCAGCAGCGTTCTCCCAAGGCAGGGCGATAATGAAAAACTGTTTTTT. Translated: CASSVLPRQGDNEKLFF.

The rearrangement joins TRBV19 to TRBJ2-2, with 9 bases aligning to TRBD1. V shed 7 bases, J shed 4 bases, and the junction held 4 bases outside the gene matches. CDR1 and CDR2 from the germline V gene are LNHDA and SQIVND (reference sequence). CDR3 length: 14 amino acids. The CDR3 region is CASIGTGPTGELFF. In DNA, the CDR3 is TGTGCCAGTATAGGGACAGGGCCCACCGGGGAGCTGTTTTTT.

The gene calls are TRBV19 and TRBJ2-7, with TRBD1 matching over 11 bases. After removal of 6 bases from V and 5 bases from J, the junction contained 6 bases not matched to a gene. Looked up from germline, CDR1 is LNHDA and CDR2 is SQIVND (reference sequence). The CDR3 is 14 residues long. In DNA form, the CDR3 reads TGTGCCAGTAGGGACAGGGGGCTGGGTGACGAGCAGTACTTC. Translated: CASRDRGLGDEQYF.

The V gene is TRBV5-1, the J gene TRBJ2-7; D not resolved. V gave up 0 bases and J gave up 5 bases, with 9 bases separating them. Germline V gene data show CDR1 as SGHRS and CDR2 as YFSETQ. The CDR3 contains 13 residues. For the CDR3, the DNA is TGCGCCAGCAGCTTGGGTCTAGTCGACGAGCAGTACTTC. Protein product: CASSLGLVDEQYF.

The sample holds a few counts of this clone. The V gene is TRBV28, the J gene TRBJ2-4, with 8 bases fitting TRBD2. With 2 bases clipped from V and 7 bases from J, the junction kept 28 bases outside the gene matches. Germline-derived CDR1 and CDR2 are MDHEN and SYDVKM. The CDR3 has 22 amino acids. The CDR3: CASSLPELKEGAGDEPRNIQYF. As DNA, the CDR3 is TGTGCCAGCAGTTTACCCGAGCTAAAGGAAGGAGCGGGAGACGAGCCGAGGAACATTCAGTACTTC.

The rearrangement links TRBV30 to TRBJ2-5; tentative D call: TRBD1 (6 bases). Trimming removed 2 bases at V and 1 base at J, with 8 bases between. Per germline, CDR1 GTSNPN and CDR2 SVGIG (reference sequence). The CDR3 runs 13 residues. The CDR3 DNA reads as TGTGCCTGGAGTTACAGGGTCCAAGAGACCCAGTACTTC. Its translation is CAWSYRVQETQYF.

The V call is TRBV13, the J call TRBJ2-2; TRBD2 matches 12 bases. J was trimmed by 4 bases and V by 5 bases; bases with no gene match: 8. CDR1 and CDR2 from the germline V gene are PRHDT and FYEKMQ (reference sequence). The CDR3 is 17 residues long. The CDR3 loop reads CASSKGLAGRVTGELFF. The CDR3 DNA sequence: TGTGCCAGCAGCAAAGGACTAGCGGGGAGGGTCACCGGGGAGCTGTTTTTT.

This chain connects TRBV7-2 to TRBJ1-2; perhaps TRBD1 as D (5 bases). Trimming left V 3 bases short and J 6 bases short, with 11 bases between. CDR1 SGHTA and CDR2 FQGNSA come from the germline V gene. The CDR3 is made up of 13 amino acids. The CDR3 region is CASSLGGEDGYTF. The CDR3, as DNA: TGTGCCAGCAGCTTGGGGGGAGAGGATGGCTACACCTTC.

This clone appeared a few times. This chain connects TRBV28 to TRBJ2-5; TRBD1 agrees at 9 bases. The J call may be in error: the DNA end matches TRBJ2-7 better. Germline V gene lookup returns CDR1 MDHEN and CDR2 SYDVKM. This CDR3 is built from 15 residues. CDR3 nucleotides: TGTGCCAGCCAACTCCCGGGACAGGGATCCTACGAGCAGTACTTC. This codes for CASQLPGQGSYEQYF.

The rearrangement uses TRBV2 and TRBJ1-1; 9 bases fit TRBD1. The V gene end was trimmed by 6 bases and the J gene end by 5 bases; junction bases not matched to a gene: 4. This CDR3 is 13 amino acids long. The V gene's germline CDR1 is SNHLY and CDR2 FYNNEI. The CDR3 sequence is CASSGDRVTEAFF. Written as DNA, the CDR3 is TGTGCCAGCAGCGGGGACAGGGTTACTGAAGCTTTCTTT.

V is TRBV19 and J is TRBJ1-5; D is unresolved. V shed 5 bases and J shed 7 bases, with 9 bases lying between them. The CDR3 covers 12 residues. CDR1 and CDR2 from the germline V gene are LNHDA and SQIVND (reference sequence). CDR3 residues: CASSYQAQPQHF. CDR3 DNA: TGTGCCAGTAGTTATCAGGCCCAGCCCCAGCATTTT.

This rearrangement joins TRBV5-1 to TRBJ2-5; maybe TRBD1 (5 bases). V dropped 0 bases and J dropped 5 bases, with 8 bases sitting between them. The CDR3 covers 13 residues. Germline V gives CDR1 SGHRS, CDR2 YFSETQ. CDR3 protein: CASSLVAGETQYF. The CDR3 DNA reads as TGCGCCAGCAGCTTGGTAGCAGGGGAGACCCAGTACTTC.

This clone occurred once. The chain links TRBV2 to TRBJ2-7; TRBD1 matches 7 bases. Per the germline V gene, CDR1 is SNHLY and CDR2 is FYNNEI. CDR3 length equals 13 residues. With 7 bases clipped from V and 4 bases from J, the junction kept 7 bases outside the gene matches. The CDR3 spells CASKRTGLYEQYF. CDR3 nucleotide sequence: TGTGCCAGCAAGCGGACAGGCCTTTACGAGCAGTACTTC.

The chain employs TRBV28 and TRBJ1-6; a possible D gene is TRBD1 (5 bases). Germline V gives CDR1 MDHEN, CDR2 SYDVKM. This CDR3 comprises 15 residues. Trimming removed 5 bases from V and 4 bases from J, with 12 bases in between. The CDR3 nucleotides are TGTGCCAGCAGTCAGGGAATAGGGTATAATTCACCCCTCCACTTT. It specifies CASSQGIGYNSPLHF.

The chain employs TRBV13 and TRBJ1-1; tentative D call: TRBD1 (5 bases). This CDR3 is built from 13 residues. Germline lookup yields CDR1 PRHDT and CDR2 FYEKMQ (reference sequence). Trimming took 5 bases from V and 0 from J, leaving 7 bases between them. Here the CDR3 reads CASSATVNTEAFF. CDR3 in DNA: TGTGCCAGCAGCGCGACAGTGAACACTGAAGCTTTCTTT.

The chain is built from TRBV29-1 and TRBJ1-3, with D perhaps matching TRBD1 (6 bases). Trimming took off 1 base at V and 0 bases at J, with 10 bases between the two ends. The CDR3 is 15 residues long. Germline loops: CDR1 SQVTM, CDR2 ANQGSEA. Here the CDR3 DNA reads TGCAGCGTTGAAGGGGGGCCCACCTCTGGAAACACCATATATTTT. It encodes CSVEGGPTSGNTIYF.

DNA of the CDR3: TGTGCCCACGGTCCGAATGAGCAGTTCTTC. Translation gives CAHGPNEQFF. The chain combines TRBV9 with TRBJ2-1; no clear D gene. This CDR3 contains 10 residues. The germline V gene encodes CDR1 SGDLS and CDR2 YYNGEE. V was trimmed by 10 bases and J by 7 bases, leaving 9 bases between them.

The DNA for the CDR3 is TGTGCCAGCAGTTTATTGACTCAAGGAGGAGGCTACACCTTC. Its protein is CASSLLTQGGGYTF. This rearrangement joins TRBV27 to TRBJ1-2; D ambiguous. This CDR3 is built from 14 residues. The germline V gene has CDR1 MNHEY and CDR2 SMNVEV (reference sequence). V lost 1 base, J lost 8 bases, and 14 bases lay in between.

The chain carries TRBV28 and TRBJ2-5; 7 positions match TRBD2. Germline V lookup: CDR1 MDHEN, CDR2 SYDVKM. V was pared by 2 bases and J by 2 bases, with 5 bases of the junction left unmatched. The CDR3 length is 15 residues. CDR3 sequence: CASSLGLAEQETQYF. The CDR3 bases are TGTGCCAGCAGTTTAGGGCTAGCGGAGCAAGAGACCCAGTACTTC.

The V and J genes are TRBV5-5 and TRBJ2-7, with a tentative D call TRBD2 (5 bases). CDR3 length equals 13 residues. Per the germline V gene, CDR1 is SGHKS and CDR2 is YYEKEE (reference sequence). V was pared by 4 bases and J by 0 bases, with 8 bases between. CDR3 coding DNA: TGTGCCAGCAGCCGGACTGGCTCCTACGAGCAGTACTTC. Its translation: CASSRTGSYEQYF.

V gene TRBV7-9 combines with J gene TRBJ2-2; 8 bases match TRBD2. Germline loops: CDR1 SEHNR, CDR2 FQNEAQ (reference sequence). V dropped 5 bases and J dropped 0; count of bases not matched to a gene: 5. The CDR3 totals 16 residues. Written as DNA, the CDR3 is TGTGCCAGCAGCCCTACTAGCGGAGCGAACACCGGGGAGCTGTTTTTT. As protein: CASSPTSGANTGELFF.

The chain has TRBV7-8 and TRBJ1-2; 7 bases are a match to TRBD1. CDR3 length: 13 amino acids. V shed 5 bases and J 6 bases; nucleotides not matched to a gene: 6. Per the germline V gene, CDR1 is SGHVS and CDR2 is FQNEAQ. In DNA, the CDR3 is TGTGCCAGCAGCGTAGACAGGGAGAATGGCTACACCTTC. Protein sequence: CASSVDRENGYTF.

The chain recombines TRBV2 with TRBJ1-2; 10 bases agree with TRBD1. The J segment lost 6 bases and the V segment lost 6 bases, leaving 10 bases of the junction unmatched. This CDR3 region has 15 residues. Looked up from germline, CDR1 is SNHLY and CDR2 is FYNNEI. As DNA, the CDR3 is TGTGCCAGCAGAACCCTCCTGGGACAGGGGCATGGCTACACCTTC. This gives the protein CASRTLLGQGHGYTF.

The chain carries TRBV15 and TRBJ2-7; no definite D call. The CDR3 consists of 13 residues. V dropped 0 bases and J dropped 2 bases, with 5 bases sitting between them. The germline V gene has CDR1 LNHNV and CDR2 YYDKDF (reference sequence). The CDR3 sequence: CATSREAAYEQYF. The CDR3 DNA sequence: TGTGCCACCAGCAGAGAGGCGGCCTACGAGCAGTACTTC.

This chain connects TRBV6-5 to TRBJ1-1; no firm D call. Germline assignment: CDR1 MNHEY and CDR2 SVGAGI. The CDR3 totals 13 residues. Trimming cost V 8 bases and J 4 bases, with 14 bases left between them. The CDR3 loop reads CASQMVPGTEAFF. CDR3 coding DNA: TGTGCCAGCCAAATGGTTCCAGGCACTGAAGCTTTCTTT.

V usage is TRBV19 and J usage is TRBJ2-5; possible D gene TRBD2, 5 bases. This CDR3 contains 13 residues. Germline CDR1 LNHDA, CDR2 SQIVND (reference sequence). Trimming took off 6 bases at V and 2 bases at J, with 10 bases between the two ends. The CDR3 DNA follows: TGTGCCAGTAGCCGGACTTCTCAAGAGACCCAGTACTTC. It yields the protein CASSRTSQETQYF.

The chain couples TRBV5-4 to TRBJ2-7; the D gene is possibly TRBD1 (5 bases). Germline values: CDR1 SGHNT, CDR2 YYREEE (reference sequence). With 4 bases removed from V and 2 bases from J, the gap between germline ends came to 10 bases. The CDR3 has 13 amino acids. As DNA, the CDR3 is TGTGCCAGCAGCCACCCAGGGACCTACGAGCAGTACTTC. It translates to CASSHPGTYEQYF.

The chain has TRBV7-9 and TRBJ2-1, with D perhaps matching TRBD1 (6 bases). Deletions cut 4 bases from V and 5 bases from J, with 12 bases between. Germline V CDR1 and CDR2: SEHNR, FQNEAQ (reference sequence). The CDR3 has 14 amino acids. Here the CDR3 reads CASSSRDTNNEQFF. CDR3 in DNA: TGTGCCAGCAGCTCCCGGGACACAAACAATGAGCAGTTCTTC. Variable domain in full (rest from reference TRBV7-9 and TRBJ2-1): DTGVSQNPRHKITKRGQNVTFRCDPISEHNRLYWYRQTLGQGPEFLTYFQNEAQLEKSRLLSDRFSAERPKGSFSTLEIQRTEQGDSAMYLCASSSRDTNNEQFFGPGTRLTVL.

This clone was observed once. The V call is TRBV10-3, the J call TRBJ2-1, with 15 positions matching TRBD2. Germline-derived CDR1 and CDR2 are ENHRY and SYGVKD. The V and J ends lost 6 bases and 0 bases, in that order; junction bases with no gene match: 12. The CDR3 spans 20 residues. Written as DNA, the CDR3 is TGTGCCATCAGCCGGACTAGCGGGAGGGCCGTCCTGAGCTCCTACAATGAGCAGTTCTTC. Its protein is CAISRTSGRAVLSSYNEQFF.

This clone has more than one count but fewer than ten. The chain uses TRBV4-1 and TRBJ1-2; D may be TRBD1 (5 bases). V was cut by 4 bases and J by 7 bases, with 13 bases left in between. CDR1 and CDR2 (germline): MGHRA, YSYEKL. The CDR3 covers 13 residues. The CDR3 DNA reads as TGCGCCAGCAGCCCCCAGGGCAGGATTGGCTACACCTTC. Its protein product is CASSPQGRIGYTF.

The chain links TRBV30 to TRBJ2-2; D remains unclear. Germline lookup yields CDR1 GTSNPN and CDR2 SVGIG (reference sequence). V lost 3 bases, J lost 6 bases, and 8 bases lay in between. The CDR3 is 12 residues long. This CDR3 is CAWSPRAGELFF. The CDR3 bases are TGTGCCTGGAGCCCGCGAGCCGGGGAGCTGTTTTTT.